The 25 T cell receptor beta chains given below trace back to one sample, sequenced in a study of regulatory T cells in long-lasting Graves disease. As for time point: persistent/refractory GD, antithyroid drugs over 5 years with positive TRAb. PBMC-extracted RNA yielded the TCR library. TCR beta libraries were built with iRepertoire HTBI primers and Arm-PCR of CDR3 regions. TCRdb re-called the multiplex PCR reads with MiXCR, one entry per CDR3 protein. The sample comprises under 450,000 distinct CDR3 sequences, 20% to 25% of which are singletons, and under 35% rests with the top ten. The sample here was peripheral blood mononuclear cells (PBMCs), taken when the disease was refractory, from a patient treated with antithyroid drugs. These receptor sequences come from a woman aged 40 to 50 with Graves disease.

This clonotype was recorded once. The chain uses TRBV11-2 and TRBJ2-1, with TRBD2 matching over 15 bases. J lost 5 bases, V lost 3 bases, and 8 bases had no gene match. The CDR3 has 18 residues. Germline V gene lookup returns CDR1 SGHAT and CDR2 FQNNGV. CDR3 residues: CASSFRSGLAGGNNEQFF. CDR3 bases: TGTGCCAGCAGCTTCCGTTCGGGACTAGCGGGAGGCAACAATGAGCAGTTCTTC.

A few counts support this clonotype. The chain recombines TRBV12-3 or TRBV12-4 with TRBJ2-6; 9 bases align to TRBD1. The CDR3 covers 17 residues. J lost 1 base, V lost 8 bases, and 9 bases had no gene match. CDR3 in amino acids: CASSPRQGGSGANVLTF. The CDR3 region has the DNA TGTGCCAGCTCACCACGACAGGGGGGGTCTGGGGCCAACGTCCTGACTTTC.

In this sample, this clonotype turned up a few times. The J gene is TRBJ2-7, the V gene TRBV6-1, with 11 bases lining up with TRBD2. The junction had 12 bases not matched to a gene; V was cut back by 5 bases and J by 3 bases. The CDR3 has 17 amino acids. The germline gives CDR1 MNHNS, CDR2 SASEGT. CDR3 sequence: CASSHGLAGPTVYEQYF. CDR3 sequence (DNA): TGTGCCAGCAGTCACGGACTAGCGGGCCCTACGGTCTACGAGCAGTACTTC.

The sample holds a few counts of this clonotype. The junction does not match germline at one end; this may be a read error. The V call is TRBV7-9, the J call TRBJ2-2; 10 bases fit TRBD2. The germline gives CDR1 SEHNR, CDR2 FQNEAQ (reference sequence). CDR3 size: 12 residues. CDR3 nucleotide sequence: TGCGGACTAGCGGTGGACACCGGGGAGCTGTTTTTT. Encoded protein: CGLAVDTGELFF.

This clonotype occurred many times. The V and J genes are TRBV11-2 and TRBJ2-2; perhaps D is TRBD1 or TRBD2 (7 bases each). Germline V gene data show CDR1 as SGHAT and CDR2 as FQNNGV. The CDR3 runs to 16 residues. Trimming removed 4 bases at V and 4 bases at J, with 16 bases between. The CDR3 loop is CASSWGGQHGTGELFF. The CDR3 DNA is TGTGCCAGCAGCTGGGGGGGACAGCACGGCACCGGGGAGCTGTTTTTT.

Of note for this clonotype: One base away lies a much larger clone, so this may be a sequencing read error. CDR3 in DNA: TGTGCCAGCAGCACCCGGACGGTAGAGACCCAGTACTTC. Translating gives CASSTRTVETQYF. The chain uses TRBV7-2 and TRBJ2-5, with D hard to call. Looked up from germline, CDR1 is SGHTA and CDR2 is FQGNSA. The V end lost 5 bases, the J end lost 4 bases, and 11 bases lay between the germline ends. The CDR3 sequence is 13 residues long.

This clonotype has at least ten counts. This sequence joins TRBV30 and TRBJ1-4; D is perhaps TRBD1 (6 bases). The CDR3 spans 14 residues. V was pared by 8 bases and J by 12 bases, with 25 bases between. Germline V CDR1 and CDR2: GTSNPN, SVGIG (reference sequence). The CDR3 DNA follows: TGTGCCGGGGAAGTGGGGGCAAGACGTGGTGAACTGTTTTTT. Its translation is CAGEVGARRGELFF. Using reference TRBV30 and TRBJ1-4 for the parts outside the CDR3, the full variable domain is SQTIHQWPATLVQPVGSPLSLECTVEGTSNPNLYWYRQAAGRGLQLLFYSVGIGQISSEVPQNLSASRPQDRQFILSSKKLLLSDSGFYLCAGEVGARRGELFFGSGTQLSVL.

This clonotype has at least ten counts. The chain is built from TRBV27 and TRBJ1-4; no definite D call. Trimming cost V 2 bases and J 3 bases, with 7 bases left between them. This CDR3 spans 14 amino acids. Germline lookup yields CDR1 MNHEY and CDR2 SMNVEV (reference sequence). This CDR3 reads CASSLRTANEKLFF. The CDR3 coding sequence is TGTGCCAGCAGTTTAAGAACAGCTAATGAAAAACTGTTTTTT.

This clonotype was found a few times. The V call is TRBV6-2 or TRBV6-3, the J call TRBJ2-7; possibly TRBD1 for D (5 bases). The CDR3 has 16 amino acids. V lost 0 bases and J lost 6, with 18 bases in between. Germline V CDR1 and CDR2: MNHEY, SVGEGT. CDR3 DNA sequence: TGTGCCAGCAGTTACTCGCTATGGTCGCTGGGGCTCGAGCAGTACTTC. Its translation: CASSYSLWSLGLEQYF.

This clonotype occurred many times. This chain links TRBV28 with TRBJ1-5; D not resolved. The CDR3 sequence is 17 residues long. The V end was cut by 7 bases, the J end by 4 bases, with 23 bases between. CDR1 is MDHEN and CDR2 is SYDVKM in the germline V gene. The CDR3 is CASTAETLSRENQPQHF. DNA for the CDR3: TGTGCCAGCACCGCGGAGACACTGAGTCGAGAGAATCAGCCCCAGCATTTT.

The chain uses TRBV6-5 and TRBJ2-7; D gene uncertain. V was cut by 2 bases and J by 3 bases, with 11 bases left in between. Germline V gene lookup returns CDR1 MNHEY and CDR2 SVGAGI. This CDR3 has 14 residues. The CDR3, as DNA: TGTGCCAGCAGTTACAGGGCAGTCCTCTACGAGCAGTACTTC. Protein: CASSYRAVLYEQYF.

The rearrangement joins TRBV20-1 to TRBJ2-1; D may be TRBD1 (6 bases). CDR1 and CDR2 (germline): DFQATT, SNEGSKA (reference sequence). The V gene lost 3 bases and the J gene lost 7 bases, with 10 bases spanning the gap. This CDR3 contains 12 residues. The CDR3 protein is CSASRTENEQFF. The DNA for the CDR3 is TGCAGTGCTAGCCGGACAGAGAATGAGCAGTTCTTC.

V is TRBV20-1 and J is TRBJ1-1; tentatively, D is TRBD1 (5 bases). This CDR3 contains 11 residues. Trimming took off 6 bases at V and 5 bases at J, with 10 bases between the two ends. The germline gives CDR1 DFQATT, CDR2 SNEGSKA (reference sequence). CDR3 in DNA: TGCAGTGCGAAATGGGGGACTGAAGCTTTCTTT. Amino acid sequence: CSAKWGTEAFF.

This clonotype came up many times. The chain uses TRBV29-1 and TRBJ2-5, with a possible D match to TRBD1 (6 bases). This CDR3 has 11 residues. Germline CDR1 SQVTM, CDR2 ANQGSEA. The V end was cut by 5 bases, the J end by 5 bases, with 9 bases between. The CDR3 coding sequence is TGCAGCGTTCAGGGGTCGGAGACCCAGTACTTC. The encoded protein is CSVQGSETQYF.

The table lists this clonotype with a few counts. The genes are TRBV18 and TRBJ1-4; D uncertain. Germline V gene lookup returns CDR1 KGHSH and CDR2 LQKENI. This CDR3 is 13 amino acids long. Trimming removed 3 bases at V and 4 bases at J, with 6 bases between. The CDR3 coding sequence is TGTGCCAGCTCACCGAACAGTAATGAAAAACTGTTTTTT. Translated: CASSPNSNEKLFF.

This clonotype has only a few counts. The chain links TRBV12-3 or TRBV12-4 to TRBJ2-3; 8 positions agree with TRBD1. V shed 5 bases, J shed 0 bases, and the junction held 7 bases outside the gene matches. CDR3 size: 16 residues. The CDR3 sequence: CASSPGTGLSTDTQYF. DNA for the CDR3: TGTGCCAGCAGTCCCGGGACAGGCCTCAGCACAGATACGCAGTATTTT.

This clonotype has at least ten counts. This rearrangement joins TRBV28 to TRBJ2-7, with D perhaps being TRBD1 or TRBD2 (5 bases each). Trimming shortened V by 5 bases and J by 6 bases, and 17 bases separated the two germline ends. The CDR3 is 14 amino acids. Germline V gives CDR1 MDHEN, CDR2 SYDVKM. The CDR3 nucleotides read TGTGCCAGCAGTCCACCCGGGGACCTTCGCGAGCAGTACTTC. Translated, it gives CASSPPGDLREQYF.

This chain joins TRBV30 and TRBJ1-5; D remains ambiguous. V was pared by 2 bases and J by 2 bases, with 16 bases between. The CDR3 consists of 16 residues. CDR1 and CDR2 (germline): GTSNPN, SVGIG (reference sequence). The CDR3, as DNA: TGTGCCTGGAGTCGGACGACCGCACTTGGCAATCAGCCCCAGCATTTT. Amino acids: CAWSRTTALGNQPQHF.

This clonotype was counted ten times or more. V usage is TRBV6-5 and J usage is TRBJ1-4; D unresolved. In germline, CDR1 is MNHEY, CDR2 SVGAGI. This CDR3 has 17 residues. V gave up 4 bases and J gave up 0 bases, with 15 bases separating them. DNA of the CDR3: TGTGCCAGCAGTTCCGATAGGGCACGAGCAACTAATGAAAAACTGTTTTTT. Protein sequence: CASSSDRARATNEKLFF.

This clonotype was seen ten or more times. The V gene is TRBV20-1, the J gene TRBJ2-7; 7 positions match TRBD1. The CDR3 has 14 residues. CDR1 and CDR2 (germline): DFQATT, SNEGSKA (reference sequence). Unmatched junction bases numbered 8, after V lost 5 bases and J lost 1 base. CDR3 sequence (DNA): TGCAGTGCTGGTAACAGGGGTAGGTCCTACGAGCAGTACTTC. Amino acid sequence: CSAGNRGRSYEQYF.

The sample holds many counts of this clonotype. The genes are TRBV13 and TRBJ2-7, with no clear D. The CDR3 spans 14 residues. Germline values: CDR1 PRHDT, CDR2 FYEKMQ (reference sequence). V lost 1 base to trimming and J lost 3 bases, with 10 bases between them. In nucleotides, the CDR3 is TGTGCCAGCAGCTTAGCGAGAACGGTCTACGAGCAGTACTTC. This encodes CASSLARTVYEQYF.

This clonotype was counted many times. The rearrangement uses TRBV28 and TRBJ1-5; 8 positions agree with TRBD1. V shed 4 bases and J 1 base; nucleotides not matched to a gene: 3. The CDR3 length is 15 residues. Looked up from germline, CDR1 is MDHEN and CDR2 is SYDVKM. DNA of the CDR3: TGTGCCAGCAGTTGGCGACAGGGGAGCAATCAGCCCCAGCATTTT. Residues: CASSWRQGSNQPQHF.

Only a few counts were recorded for this clonotype. This rearrangement joins TRBV7-2 to TRBJ1-1; 8 positions match TRBD1. This CDR3 is 15 amino acids long. Unmatched junction bases numbered 4, after V lost 4 bases and J lost 0 bases. The germline V gene has CDR1 SGHTA and CDR2 FQGNSA. The CDR3, as DNA: TGTGCCAGCAGCTCCCAGGGGGCTGTGAACACTGAAGCTTTCTTT. This encodes CASSSQGAVNTEAFF.

There are a few counts of this clonotype. The rearrangement uses TRBV5-1 and TRBJ1-5; possible D gene TRBD1, 6 bases. Trimming took off 2 bases at V and 5 bases at J, with 11 bases between the two ends. Germline CDR1 reads SGHRS; CDR2 reads YFSETQ. CDR3 length: 14 amino acids. CDR3 loop: CASSLGGLHQPQHF. The CDR3 bases are TGCGCCAGCAGCTTAGGGGGGCTGCATCAGCCCCAGCATTTT.

This chain joins TRBV27 and TRBJ2-5; 7 positions agree with TRBD2. The CDR3 has 14 amino acids. Looked up from germline, CDR1 is MNHEY and CDR2 is SMNVEV (reference sequence). V lost 6 bases and J lost 5; bases outside the gene matches: 9. The chain's CDR3 is CASRGDYSRETQYF. CDR3 sequence (DNA): TGTGCCAGCAGGGGGGACTACTCGAGGGAGACCCAGTACTTC.